The clone carrying this T cell receptor beta chain occurred many times. The data are from a study of CD8+CD57+ T cells in acquired aplastic anemia. Those patients picked for sequencing had displayed CD8+CD57+ cell expansion on flow cytometry. Template material for TCR beta VDJ and CDR3 profiling consisted of genomic DNA. One entry per CDR3 protein, called by TCRdb with MiXCR from the reads. The table includes about 250,000 distinct CDR3 sequences, more than 40% detected once. CDR3 size: 14 residues. The V end was cut by 3 bases, the J end by 2 bases, with 10 bases between. Germline loops: CDR1 SGDLS, CDR2 YYNGEE.

The chain has TRBV9 and TRBJ2-3; D remains unclear. The sequence came from a human donor with aplastic anemia. The sample comprised sorted CD4+, CD8+, or CD8+CD57+ T cells (not recorded which) from PBMCs. CDR3 protein: CASSAHPPTDTQYF. In nucleotides, the CDR3 is TGTGCCAGCAGCGCCCACCCCCCCACAGATACGCAGTATTTT. The whole variable domain, filled in from reference TRBV9 and TRBJ2-3, reads DSGVTQTPKHLITATGQRVTLRCSPRSGDLSVYWYQQSLDQGLQFLIQYYNGEERAKGNILERFSAQQFPDLHSELNLSSLELGDSALYFCASSAHPPTDTQYFGPGTRLTVL.